The rows below give T cell receptor beta chains drawn from one sample of a study of neurological immune-mediated disorders. Each CDR3 protein gets one entry after TCRdb re-called the 5' RACE reads with MiXCR. The sample lists 84,000 or so distinct CDR3 sequences, about 4.3% occurring once. The sample taken for sequencing was PBMCs. The source is a woman aged 55-70 years with multiple sclerosis. Each CDR3 is given with its conserved first and last residue. Each record gives: V gene, D gene, clone size, J gene, CDR3 protein, CDR3 DNA. A D gene is named only where the DNA matches it firmly. Size tells how often a clone was seen (once, few, many) or the class of an expanded clone, and some rows leave it out.

>TRBV28|-|many|TRBJ2-7
CASRGPSLGLNYEQYF
TGTGCCAGCAGGGGTCCGAGTCTGGGATTAAACTACGAGCAGTACTTC
>TRBV5-1|TRBD1|many|TRBJ1-1
CASSFQGANPRAFF
TGCGCCAGCAGCTTCCAGGGGGCGAACCCCAGAGCTTTCTTT
>TRBV7-6|-|-|TRBJ2-5
CASSPWTEYQETQYF
TGTGCCAGCAGCCCCTGGACAGAGTACCAAGAGACCCAGTACTTC
>TRBV5-1|-|many|TRBJ2-3
CASRPFRRNPITDTQYF
TGCGCCAGCAGACCTTTTCGTCGGAACCCGATCACAGATACGCAGTATTTT
>TRBV4-1|-|many|TRBJ1-2
CASSQDSNNYGYTF
TGCGCCAGCAGCCAAGATTCTAACAACTATGGCTACACCTTC
>TRBV6-5|-|many|TRBJ1-2
CASRLGGPYGYTF
TGTGCCAGCAGGTTGGGGGGGCCTTATGGCTACACCTTC
>TRBV2|TRBD1|many|TRBJ2-1
CASRDRGYNDEQFF
TGTGCCAGCAGGGACAGGGGTTATAACGATGAGCAGTTCTTC
>TRBV24-1|-|-|TRBJ1-2
CATSDPGGPNYGYTF
TGTGCCACCAGTGACCCTGGGGGGCCTAACTATGGCTACACCTTC
>TRBV5-1|-|few|TRBJ1-4
CASSRTDYNEKLFF
TGCGCCAGCTCCCGAACAGATTATAATGAAAAACTGTTTTTT
>TRBV7-9|TRBD1|many|TRBJ1-1
CASRGDWDRRLQGTEAFF
TGTGCCAGCAGGGGGGACTGGGACAGAAGGCTTCAAGGCACTGAAGCTTTCTTT
>TRBV3-1|-|many|TRBJ1-1
CASSLFTGTGNTEAFF
TGTGCCAGCAGCCTATTTACCGGGACGGGGAACACTGAAGCTTTCTTT
>TRBV2|-|many|TRBJ2-2
CASSRVANTGELFF
TGTGCCAGCAGTAGGGTGGCGAACACCGGGGAGCTGTTTTTT
>TRBV20-1|-|many|TRBJ2-1
CSARGATGGNEQFF
TGCAGTGCTAGAGGGGCAACTGGGGGCAATGAGCAGTTCTTC
>TRBV10-2|-|many|TRBJ1-5
CASKGQGGNQPQHF
TGCGCCAGCAAGGGGCAGGGAGGCAATCAGCCCCAGCATTTT
>TRBV30|-|few|TRBJ2-5
CAWSAGLGQYF
TGTGCCTGGAGTGCCGGACTCGGCCAGTACTTC
>TRBV20-1|TRBD1|many|TRBJ2-2
CSARVMGQLLGGELFF
TGCAGTGCTAGAGTCATGGGACAGCTCTTGGGCGGGGAGCTGTTTTTT
>TRBV6-6|-|many|TRBJ1-3
CASSLGGVSSGNTIYF
TGTGCCAGCAGCCTCGGGGGGGTAAGCTCTGGAAACACCATATATTTT
>TRBV7-2|-|many|TRBJ2-5
CASSLVSAQYF
TGTGCCAGCAGCTTAGTTTCGGCCCAGTACTTC
>TRBV7-6|-|few|TRBJ1-2
CASSPAQGRITANYGYTF
TGTGCCAGCAGCCCCGCCCAGGGTCGCATTACGGCTAACTATGGCTACACCTTC
>TRBV20-1|TRBD2|many|TRBJ2-3
CSARDYKRGSTDTQYF
TGCAGTGCTAGAGATTACAAGCGGGGGAGCACAGATACGCAGTATTTT
>TRBV7-9|TRBD1|many|TRBJ1-5
CASSLEGAGQPQHF
TGTGCCAGCAGCCTGGAGGGGGCAGGGCAGCCCCAGCATTTT
>TRBV5-1|TRBD1|many|TRBJ2-2
CASSLGQPNTGELFF
TGCGCCAGCAGTTTGGGACAGCCGAACACCGGGGAGCTGTTTTTT
>TRBV5-1|-|many|TRBJ2-3
CASSLDGLGTQYF
TGCGCCAGCAGCTTGGACGGGTTGGGTACGCAGTATTTT
>TRBV29-1|-|many|TRBJ1-5
CSVVSGPNQPQHF
TGCAGCGTTGTTAGCGGCCCCAATCAGCCCCAGCATTTT
>TRBV20-1|TRBD2|many|TRBJ2-3
CSARVGRSGGAGDTQYF
TGCAGTGCTAGAGTGGGGCGGAGCGGGGGGGCTGGAGATACGCAGTATTTT
>TRBV7-8|-|many|TRBJ2-2
CASSLPGGELFF
TGTGCCAGCAGCCTTCCTGGCGGGGAGCTGTTTTTT
>TRBV5-1|-|many|TRBJ2-7
CASSSATGTSFTYEQYF
TGCGCCAGCAGCTCAGCGACCGGGACAAGTTTTACCTACGAGCAGTACTTC
>TRBV29-1|-|many|TRBJ2-7
CSVIQGIFEQYF
TGCAGCGTTATACAAGGCATCTTCGAGCAGTACTTC
>TRBV20-1|-|many|TRBJ2-3
CSARELRYTDTQYF
TGCAGTGCTAGAGAACTACGATACACAGATACGCAGTATTTT
>TRBV14|-|many|TRBJ2-1
CASSRISRSSYNEQFF
TGTGCCAGCAGCCGAATTTCCAGGTCATCCTACAATGAGCAGTTCTTC
>TRBV20-1|TRBD1|many|TRBJ1-6
CSATPGTGNSPLHF
TGCAGTGCTACCCCCGGGACAGGGAATTCACCCCTCCACTTT